What follows are 19 T cell receptor beta chains derived from one specimen sequenced in a study of immune heterogeneity within non-small cell lung tumors. Multiplex PCR (32 V and 13 J primers) was used to amplify the TCR beta CDR3. TCRdb re-derived calls from the multiplex PCR reads in MiXCR, one entry per CDR3 protein. The table records around 12,000 distinct CDR3 sequences, 22% of them present only once. Template came from bulk tumor genomic DNA, at 500 to 650 ng per sample. Biopsy collection occurred during surgery, with several far-apart biopsies per primary tumor. Enrolled patients presented with newly diagnosed, previously untreated non-small cell lung cancer and underwent curative surgery. The specimen sequenced was lung tumor tissue. These receptor sequences come from a man in his 60s with non-small cell lung cancer.

In this sample, this clonotype turned up a few times. This sequence joins TRBV6-1 and TRBJ1-1, with a weak D call TRBD1 (5 bases). The V end lost 6 bases, the J end lost 5 bases, and 10 bases lay between the germline ends. The CDR3 has 12 residues. Germline lookup yields CDR1 MNHNS and CDR2 SASEGT. DNA for the CDR3: TGTGCCAGCAGGTTCAGGGTGACTGAAGCTTTCTTT. Translation gives CASRFRVTEAFF.

The V and J genes are TRBV11-3 and TRBJ2-3; 9 nucleotides align to TRBD2. There are 14 residues in the CDR3. CDR1 SGHNT and CDR2 YENEEA come from the germline V gene. The trim removed 7 bases at V and 1 base at J, leaving 3 bases unmatched. The CDR3 DNA reads TGTGCCAGCACCAAGCGGGAGGGCACAGATACGCAGTATTTT. Translating it yields CASTKREGTDTQYF.

Ten or more counts support this clonotype. This chain connects TRBV12-3 or TRBV12-4 to TRBJ1-5, with a weak D call TRBD1 (5 bases). V dropped 4 bases and J dropped 5 bases, with 18 bases sitting between them. The CDR3 length is 16 residues. The CDR3 region has the DNA TGTGCCAGCAGTTCAGGTCGAGGGGCGGGGGATCAGCCCCAGCATTTT. Its translation is CASSSGRGAGDQPQHF.

This clonotype is medium-sized within its sample. The CDR3 DNA reads as TGTGCCTGGGGGGGACAGGGAGTTTATAGGGGACAGCCCCAGCATTTT. Translation gives CAWGGQGVYRGQPQHF. This sequence joins TRBV30 and TRBJ1-5, with 9 bases aligning to TRBD1. Germline CDR1 reads GTSNPN; CDR2 reads SVGIG (reference sequence). This CDR3 comprises 16 residues. The ends lost 5 bases at V and 7 bases at J; junction bases unmatched: 15.

With regard to this clonotype: At one boundary the junction diverges from the germline segment, which might be a read error. The chain joins TRBV19 to TRBJ1-3; D remains ambiguous. In germline, CDR1 is LNHDA, CDR2 SQIVND (reference sequence). The CDR3 contains 15 residues. The CDR3 protein is CASSFERPSGNTVYF. The CDR3 nucleotides are TGTGCCAGTAGCTTCGAGCGGCCATCTGGAAACACCGTATATTTT.

This chain connects TRBV5-5 to TRBJ1-2, with D maybe TRBD1 (6 bases). The CDR3 runs 13 residues. Trimming shortened V by 2 bases and J by 8 bases, and 13 bases separated the two germline ends. Germline loops: CDR1 SGHKS, CDR2 YYEKEE (reference sequence). CDR3 residues: CASSFPGALGYTF. DNA of the CDR3: TGTGCCAGCAGCTTCCCGGGGGCGCTCGGCTACACCTTC.

This clonotype has more than one count but fewer than ten. The genes are TRBV18 and TRBJ1-1; D not certain. The V gene's germline CDR1 is KGHSH and CDR2 LQKENI. This CDR3 comprises 16 residues. Trimming cost V 5 bases and J 1 base, with 17 bases left between them. The CDR3 sequence is CASSSEIIKWNTEAFF. The CDR3 nucleotides are TGTGCCAGCTCAAGTGAAATAATAAAGTGGAACACTGAAGCTTTCTTT.

In its sample, this clonotype was seen a few times. The chain uses TRBV20-1 and TRBJ1-1, with unresolved D. The ends were cut back, 5 bases at V and 3 bases at J, with 7 bases in the middle. The CDR3 runs 11 residues. Looked up from germline, CDR1 is DFQATT and CDR2 is SNEGSKA (reference sequence). The CDR3 protein is CSARQDTEAFF. In nucleotides, the CDR3 is TGCAGTGCTCGACAAGACACTGAAGCTTTCTTT.

Within the sample, this clonotype is medium-sized. The chain links TRBV2 to TRBJ2-7; unclear D gene. Between the trimmed V and J ends, which lost 9 bases and 5 bases, there was a span of 17 bases. This CDR3 contains 13 residues. The V gene's germline CDR1 is SNHLY and CDR2 FYNNEI. CDR3 sequence: CASRPDPAHEQYF. For the CDR3, the DNA is TGTGCCAGTCGTCCAGACCCCGCCCACGAGCAGTACTTC.

This clonotype was recorded a few times. This chain connects TRBV25-1 to TRBJ2-1, with TRBD2 identical over 8 bases. This CDR3 is 17 amino acids long. Germline V gene lookup returns CDR1 MGHDK and CDR2 SYGVNS. Germline trimming cut 1 base from V and 2 bases from J; bases unmatched to any gene: 7. The CDR3 DNA follows: TGTGCCAGCAGTGAATTTGGTCGAGCGGGGGCCTACAATGAGCAGTTCTTC. It yields the protein CASSEFGRAGAYNEQFF.

This clonotype is medium-sized in the sample. The chain is built from TRBV30 and TRBJ2-7; 9 bases are a match to TRBD2. This CDR3 is built from 14 residues. Germline CDR1 GTSNPN, CDR2 SVGIG (reference sequence). V shed 0 bases, J shed 2 bases, and the junction held 2 bases outside the gene matches. The CDR3 reads CAWSVAGGTYEQYF. CDR3 sequence (DNA): TGTGCCTGGAGTGTAGCGGGAGGAACCTACGAGCAGTACTTC. Full variable domain (remainder filled in from reference TRBV30 and TRBJ2-7): SQTIHQWPATLVQPVGSPLSLECTVEGTSNPNLYWYRQAAGRGLQLLFYSVGIGQISSEVPQNLSASRPQDRQFILSSKKLLLSDSGFYLCAWSVAGGTYEQYFGPGTRLTVT.

As to this clonotype: A much larger clone sits a single nucleotide away, making a read error possible. V is TRBV27 and J is TRBJ2-1; 8 nucleotides line up with TRBD2. The CDR3 contains 15 residues. In germline, CDR1 is MNHEY, CDR2 SMNVEV (reference sequence). Here the CDR3 DNA reads TGTTCCAGCCTGACTACGGGACTAGTCACTGATGAGCAGTTCTTC. Protein product: CSSLTTGLVTDEQFF.

This clonotype was counted between two and nine times. The chain combines TRBV24-1 with TRBJ2-1; perhaps TRBD1 as D (7 bases). The CDR3 contains 14 residues. Trimming shortened V by 6 bases and J by 5 bases, and 13 bases separated the two germline ends. The germline V gene encodes CDR1 KGHDR and CDR2 SFDVKD. This chain's CDR3 is CATSIGGGHNEQFF. In DNA, the CDR3 is TGTGCCACCAGTATCGGAGGGGGCCACAATGAGCAGTTCTTC.

In its sample, this clonotype was seen many times. This sequence joins TRBV19 and TRBJ2-6; D is perhaps TRBD1 (5 bases). The CDR3 sequence is 18 residues long. Per the germline V gene, CDR1 is LNHDA and CDR2 is SQIVND (reference sequence). V lost 5 bases and J lost 1, with 18 bases in between. Here the CDR3 reads CASSPAPGRSSGANVLTF. CDR3 nucleotides: TGTGCCAGTAGTCCCGCTCCAGGGCGTTCTTCTGGGGCCAACGTCCTGACTTTC.

This sequence joins TRBV3-1 and TRBJ1-5, with D hard to call. Trimming left V 1 base short and J 9 bases short, with 7 bases between. The CDR3 runs 12 residues. The V gene's germline CDR1 is LGHDT and CDR2 YNNKEL (reference sequence). CDR3 in amino acids: CASSQGGGPQHF. DNA of the CDR3: TGTGCCAGCAGCCAAGGGGGAGGGCCCCAGCATTTT.

There are many counts of this clonotype. The V gene is TRBV6-1, the J gene TRBJ2-3; TRBD2 agrees at 8 bases. The trim removed 4 bases at V and 0 bases at J, leaving 3 bases unmatched. Germline V lookup: CDR1 MNHNS, CDR2 SASEGT. CDR3 length: 15 amino acids. The CDR3: CASSGTGGSTDTQYF. DNA of the CDR3: TGTGCCAGCAGTGGGACGGGGGGGAGCACAGATACGCAGTATTTT.

The V gene is TRBV6-1, the J gene TRBJ2-2; the D is unclear. CDR1 and CDR2 (germline): MNHNS, SASEGT. The CDR3 covers 14 residues. V dropped 4 bases and J dropped 3 bases, with 9 bases sitting between them. DNA for the CDR3: TGTGCCAGCAGTGCAGCTCGTTACACCGGGGAGCTGTTTTTT. It encodes CASSAARYTGELFF.

This clonotype is medium-sized (0.01 to 0.1%) by share. This chain links TRBV11-2 with TRBJ2-2; the D call may be TRBD1 or TRBD2 (5 bases each). Germline V gene sequence: CDR1 SGHAT, CDR2 FQNNGV. V was cut by 2 bases and J by 7 bases, with 17 bases left in between. This CDR3 contains 16 residues. Written as DNA, the CDR3 is TGTGCCAGCAGCTTACAGAGACGGGGCCACGGCGGGGAGCTGTTTTTT. It codes for CASSLQRRGHGGELFF.

This chain uses TRBV28 with TRBJ1-4; tentatively, D is TRBD1 (5 bases). The V gene's germline CDR1 is MDHEN and CDR2 SYDVKM. V gave up 3 bases and J gave up 10 bases, with 24 bases separating them. The CDR3 runs 17 residues. The CDR3 DNA reads TGTGCCAGCAGTTTCGCTTGGGTACAGCTAGGGAGGGGAAAACTGTTTTTT. Amino acids: CASSFAWVQLGRGKLFF. Complete variable domain (other parts from reference TRBV28 and TRBJ1-4): DVKVTQSSRYLVKRTGEKVFLECVQDMDHENMFWYRQDPGLGLRLIYFSYDVKMKEKGDIPEGYSVSREKKERFSLILESASTNQTSMYLCASSFAWVQLGRGKLFFGSGTQLSVL.